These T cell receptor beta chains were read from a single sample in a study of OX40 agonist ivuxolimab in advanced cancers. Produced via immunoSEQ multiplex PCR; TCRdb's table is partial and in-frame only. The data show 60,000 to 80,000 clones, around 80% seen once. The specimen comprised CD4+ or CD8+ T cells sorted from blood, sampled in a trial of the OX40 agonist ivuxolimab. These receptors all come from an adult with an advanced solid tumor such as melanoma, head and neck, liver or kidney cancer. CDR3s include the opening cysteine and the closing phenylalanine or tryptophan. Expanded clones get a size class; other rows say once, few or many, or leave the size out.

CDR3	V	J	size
CASSQKTGVGANVLTF	TRBV4-3	TRBJ2-6	-
CASSFPSGRARGEQYF	TRBV5-4	TRBJ2-7	-
CASSLPDRAPYGYTF	TRBV13	TRBJ1-2	-
CAAGARGANVLTF	TRBV6-6	TRBJ2-6	once
CASSWGSSGYEQYF	TRBV5-6	TRBJ2-7	-
CASSTRVRPNTEAFF	TRBV18	TRBJ1-1	-
CASKWSLRKDGTGELFF	TRBV2	TRBJ2-2	-
CASSLGGPHTDTQYF	TRBV5-1	TRBJ2-3	-
CASSQDRSAAFF	TRBV7-8	TRBJ1-1	-
CASSIRSGTGGTYEQYF	TRBV19	TRBJ2-7	-
CASSPDGDTIYF	TRBV27	TRBJ1-3	-
CATATSLRSGANVLTF	TRBV27	TRBJ2-6	-
CASSLSGQYLSNTEAFF	TRBV5-1	TRBJ1-1	-
CASRPLGGLSGYTF	TRBV27	TRBJ1-2	-
CASSSGTSGRLAYEQYF	TRBV7-9	TRBJ2-7	-
CASSWGQGWTGELFF	TRBV5-1	TRBJ2-2	-
CASSLTGHSTDTQYF	TRBV11-2	TRBJ2-3	-
CSVGQGVYEQYF	TRBV29-1	TRBJ2-7	few
CASSSSGFEQFF	TRBV5-4	TRBJ2-1	once
CASSLTGFQETQYF	TRBV5-1	TRBJ2-5	-
CASSEGMNTEAFF	TRBV18	TRBJ1-1	-
CASSPYTSNQPQHF	TRBV2	TRBJ1-5	-
CASSQSYANTGELFF	TRBV7-2	TRBJ2-2	-
CASSEHAATNEKLFF	TRBV6-1	TRBJ1-4	-
CAWSQLGANTGELFF	TRBV30	TRBJ2-2	-
CASSLGLGIGTKNIQYF	TRBV5-1	TRBJ2-4	-
CASSFKKGVGGEQYF	TRBV27	TRBJ2-5	-
CATRDRGNSPLHF	TRBV6-1	TRBJ1-6	-
CASSYGGQNLYEQYF	TRBV6-5	TRBJ2-7	-
CASSPPGDNTEAFF	TRBV18	TRBJ1-1	-
CASSIGGQGIVTEAFF	TRBV19	TRBJ1-1	-
CASSLASPQLSYNEQFF	TRBV5-1	TRBJ2-1	-
CASSSGSTDTQYF	TRBV6-5	TRBJ2-3	-
CAISGGQGGGYTF	TRBV10-3	TRBJ1-2	few
CSAKTIGDTF	TRBV20-1	TRBJ1-2	-
CASSLSIPQGRGTEAFF	TRBV27	TRBJ1-1	-
CASSELAGADTQYF	TRBV6-1	TRBJ2-3	few
CASSGLAGADTQYF	TRBV6-4	TRBJ2-3	-
CASKPGNYGYTF	TRBV6-1	TRBJ1-2	-
CASSFYSSYNEQFF	TRBV11-2	TRBJ2-1	few